A selection of T cell receptor beta chains follows, all from one sample in a study of shared clonotypes between healthy human individuals. Some clones are missing from TCRdb's copy, which holds only in-frame ones; the method was immunoSEQ multiplex PCR. The data show over a million clones, 96% seen once. The sample comprised naive CD4+ T cells sorted from blood. These receptors all stem from a man aged 25-40 years in good health. The CDR3 runs from the conserved cysteine through the conserved F or W. D genes are given only for firm matches. A clone size is listed for some rows: how often the clone was seen (once, few, many), or a class if it is expanded.

clone size,D gene,V gene,J gene,CDR3 protein,CDR3 DNA
once,TRBD1,TRBV19,TRBJ2-7,CASSRTGGSYEQYF,TGTGCCAGTAGCCGGACAGGGGGATCCTACGAGCAGTACTTC
.,TRBD2,TRBV18,TRBJ2-1,CASSPGLEYNEQFF,TGTGCCAGCTCACCGGGACTAGAATACAATGAGCAGTTCTTC
.,.,TRBV7-6,TRBJ2-2,CASSLGSRTGELFF,TGTGCCAGCAGCTTAGGAAGCCGGACCGGGGAGCTGTTTTTT
.,.,TRBV5-1,TRBJ1-2,CASSLGGAGEGYTF,TGCGCCAGCAGCTTGGGGGGCGCGGGTGAAGGCTACACCTTC
.,.,TRBV28,TRBJ1-5,CASQIQGKSQPQHF,TGTGCCAGCCAGATCCAGGGAAAGAGTCAGCCCCAGCATTTT
.,TRBD2,TRBV28,TRBJ2-2,CASSLRLAGTGELFF,TGTGCCAGCAGTCTCAGACTAGCGGGCACCGGGGAGCTGTTTTTT
.,.,TRBV5-8,TRBJ2-3,CASSLPKRTDTQYF,TGTGCCAGCAGCTTGCCCAAACGCACAGATACGCAGTATTTT
.,.,TRBV29-1,TRBJ1-2,CSVDLRGEYGYTF,TGCAGCGTTGACCTCCGGGGGGAATATGGCTACACCTTC
.,.,TRBV28,TRBJ2-5,CASSPARRPISQYF,TGTGCCAGCAGTCCGGCCCGACGACCCATTTCCCAGTACTTC
.,TRBD2,TRBV19,TRBJ2-3,CASRHLSGGGTQYF,TGTGCCAGTAGACACCTCTCGGGGGGGGGTACGCAGTATTTT
.,TRBD2,TRBV28,TRBJ2-7,CASSLPLMASGDPSHEQYF,TGTGCCAGCAGTTTACCGTTGATGGCTAGCGGGGACCCCTCCCACGAGCAGTACTTC
.,TRBD2,TRBV5-1,TRBJ2-7,CASSTSGGSYEQYF,TGCGCCAGCAGCACTAGCGGGGGCTCCTACGAGCAGTACTTC
.,.,TRBV5-1,TRBJ1-4,CASSLSRGAEKLFF,TGCGCCAGCAGCTTGTCAAGGGGTGCCGAAAAACTGTTTTTT
.,.,TRBV7-6,TRBJ2-2,CASSDPRGGELFF,TGTGCCAGCAGCGATCCCAGGGGAGGGGAGCTGTTTTTT
once,TRBD2,TRBV11-2,TRBJ2-1,CASSLGLAGNNEQFF,TGTGCCAGCAGCTTGGGACTAGCGGGGAACAATGAGCAGTTCTTC
.,.,TRBV11-2,TRBJ1-2,CASSLILRGDGGYTF,TGTGCCAGCAGCCTCATACTGAGAGGGGATGGCGGCTACACCTTC
once,.,TRBV18,TRBJ2-5,CASSPRRGTQETQYF,TGTGCCAGCTCACCACGTAGGGGGACGCAAGAGACCCAGTACTTC
.,TRBD1,TRBV30,TRBJ1-2,CAWSSGGSLRGYTF,TGTGCCTGGAGTTCAGGGGGAAGTTTGCGGGGCTACACCTTC
.,TRBD1,TRBV5-1,TRBJ2-5,CASSWATGVRETQYF,TGCGCCAGCAGCTGGGCTACAGGGGTACGAGAGACCCAGTACTTC
.,TRBD1,TRBV5-1,TRBJ2-1,CASSLQPQGVDNEQFF,TGCGCCAGCAGCCTGCAACCACAGGGGGTGGACAATGAGCAGTTCTTC
.,.,TRBV2,TRBJ2-7,CASSEVADRFSYEQYF,TGTGCCAGCAGTGAGGTAGCCGATAGGTTCTCCTACGAGCAGTACTTC
once,.,TRBV6-5,TRBJ2-3,CASRRDITDTQYF,TGTGCCAGCAGGCGGGATATCACAGATACGCAGTATTTT
.,.,TRBV10-3,TRBJ2-4,CAISTGGEGKNIQYF,TGTGCCATCAGCACAGGGGGGGAGGGAAAAAACATTCAGTACTTC
.,TRBD1,TRBV5-4,TRBJ2-6,CASSLGQGISGANVLTF,TGTGCCAGCAGCTTGGGACAGGGGATCTCTGGGGCCAACGTCCTGACTTTC
.,TRBD2,TRBV28,TRBJ2-7,CASSVAGGSYEQYF,TGTGCCAGCAGCGTTGCGGGAGGTTCCTACGAGCAGTACTTC
.,TRBD2,TRBV28,TRBJ2-6,CATSGGYFGANVLTF,TGTGCCACTTCGGGAGGGTACTTCGGGGCCAACGTCCTGACTTTC
.,.,TRBV7-6,TRBJ2-1,CASSSNRGPLVEQFF,TGTGCCAGCAGTTCCAATCGGGGTCCACTTGTGGAGCAGTTCTTC
.,TRBD1,TRBV25-1,TRBJ2-7,CASRPSTGQGDYEQYF,TGTGCCAGCAGACCCTCGACAGGACAGGGGGACTACGAGCAGTACTTC
.,.,TRBV29-1,TRBJ1-4,CSVADRTDNEKLFF,TGCAGCGTTGCGGATAGGACAGATAATGAAAAACTGTTTTTT
.,.,TRBV11-3,TRBJ2-7,CASSLAPPYEQYF,TGTGCCAGCAGCTTAGCACCACCCTACGAGCAGTACTTC
few,.,TRBV5-6,TRBJ1-1,CASSSRRQNLNTEAFF,TGTGCCAGCAGCTCCCGCCGACAGAATTTGAACACTGAAGCTTTCTTT
.,TRBD1,TRBV2,TRBJ2-3,CASRGRGRPGTQYF,TGTGCCAGTCGTGGCAGGGGGCGCCCTGGTACGCAGTATTTT
.,TRBD1,TRBV10-1,TRBJ1-1,CASSDGQGISEAFF,TGCGCCAGCAGTGATGGACAGGGTATCTCTGAAGCTTTCTTT
.,.,TRBV30,TRBJ1-5,CAWSEGPRRLSNQPQHF,TGTGCCTGGAGTGAGGGGCCCCGAAGACTTAGCAATCAGCCCCAGCATTTT
few,.,TRBV7-8,TRBJ1-2,CASSLIQTNYGYTF,TGTGCCAGCAGCTTAATCCAGACCAACTATGGCTACACCTTC
.,TRBD2,TRBV19,TRBJ2-1,CASSGRARFF,TGTGCCAGTAGCGGGAGGGCCCGGTTCTTC
.,TRBD1,TRBV7-9,TRBJ2-1,CASSSQTGVNEQFF,TGTGCCAGCAGCTCACAAACAGGGGTCAATGAGCAGTTCTTC
.,TRBD2,TRBV6-1,TRBJ2-1,CASSGSLAGGPIEGLMVEFF,TGTGCCAGCAGTGGAAGCTTAGCGGGAGGGCCCATAGAGGGTTTAATGGTTGAGTTCTTC
.,.,TRBV4-1,TRBJ2-1,CASSLNFATVDEQFF,TGCGCCAGCAGCCTTAATTTTGCGACAGTCGATGAGCAGTTCTTC
.,TRBD1,TRBV19,TRBJ2-7,CASSRQGGYEQYF,TGTGCCAGTTCGAGACAGGGGGGCTACGAGCAGTACTTC
.,.,TRBV6-6,TRBJ1-5,CASTQDLNQPQHF,TGTGCCAGCACCCAGGACCTCAATCAGCCCCAGCATTTT
.,.,TRBV7-9,TRBJ1-3,CASTGRLGNTIYF,TGTGCCAGCACCGGACGTCTCGGAAACACCATATATTTT
.,.,TRBV29-1,TRBJ2-1,CSVIDLGYYNEQFF,TGCAGCGTGATCGACTTAGGGTACTACAATGAGCAGTTCTTC
once,.,TRBV7-9,TRBJ2-3,CASSTVIGRGNTDTQYF,TGTGCCAGCAGCACAGTGATCGGGAGAGGTAACACAGATACGCAGTATTTT
.,.,TRBV7-6,TRBJ2-1,CASSLEGVGSYNEQFF,TGTGCCAGCAGCTTAGAGGGGGTTGGCTCCTACAATGAGCAGTTCTTC
.,.,TRBV7-9,TRBJ1-1,CASSPEEAQTEAFF,TGTGCCAGCAGCCCAGAGGAGGCGCAGACTGAAGCTTTCTTT
.,TRBD2,TRBV6-5,TRBJ2-1,CASSLGLAGGREQFF,TGTGCCAGCAGTCTAGGACTAGCGGGAGGTCGTGAGCAGTTCTTC
.,.,TRBV10-3,TRBJ2-7,CAIRPLPGAGLDVRYF,TGTGCCATCAGACCACTACCGGGAGCTGGGTTAGACGTCCGGTACTTC
.,.,TRBV2,TRBJ1-1,CASSDRRTEAFF,TGTGCCAGCAGTGATAGGAGGACTGAAGCTTTCTTT
.,.,TRBV18,TRBJ2-1,CASSGDRRATRSSYNEQFF,TGTGCCAGCTCGGGTGACAGGAGGGCGACCCGGAGCTCCTACAATGAGCAGTTCTTC
.,.,TRBV28,TRBJ2-7,CASGRQAYEQYF,TGTGCCAGCGGTAGACAGGCCTACGAGCAGTACTTC
.,.,TRBV27,TRBJ2-3,CASSSPMLGSTQYF,TGTGCCAGCAGTTCACCGATGTTGGGCTCTACGCAGTATTTT
.,.,TRBV5-8,TRBJ1-2,CASSLAWSTPDGYTF,TGTGCCAGCAGCTTGGCTTGGTCCACGCCCGATGGCTACACCTTC
.,TRBD1,TRBV28,TRBJ2-3,CASSLGTGVDTQYF,TGTGCCAGCAGTTTGGGGACAGGGGTAGATACGCAGTATTTT